This T cell receptor beta chain was identified during a study of T cell repertoires in cytomegalovirus infection. Study-level background: Public TCR beta signatures were indicative of both CMV infection and a matching HLA type.

This clonotype was found many times. Its antigen is as yet unknown. TCRdb reprocessed the reads with MiXCR, giving one entry per CDR3 protein. This sample has some 940,000 distinct CDR3 sequences, with approximately 33% found just once. The germline V gene has CDR1 SGHTA and CDR2 FQGNSA. The CDR3 runs to 15 residues. The V gene lost 2 bases and the J gene lost 4 bases, with 15 bases spanning the gap. This sequence joins TRBV7-2 and TRBJ2-7; D not certain. The sample consisted of cultured CD8+ T cells from PBMCs, taken from culture after CMV antigen stimulation. This TCR was recovered from a human donor in good health (CMV status not recorded). Some clones in this sample may be carry-over from other donors' samples. CDR3 DNA: TGTGCCAGCAGCTTATCGAGAGCTCCCAATTACGAGCAGTACGTC. Translating gives CASSLSRAPNYEQYV.